This T cell receptor (beta chain) was obtained from a study of blood T cell repertoires in COVID-19. Study in general: Donors in the United States, Italy and Spain gave samples during acute or convalescent COVID-19.

This clone has only one observation. Seattle enrolled patients during active infection and tracked them longitudinally. Data came from immunoSEQ multiplex PCR; TCRdb stores just in-frame clones and leaves some out. The repertoire consists of more than 300,000 clones, with more than 75% occurring once and the leading ten covering about 10%. CDR1 and CDR2 from the germline V gene are WSHSY and SAAADI. Trimming shortened V by 3 bases and J by 8 bases, and 8 bases separated the two germline ends. CDR3 length equals 12 residues. The rearrangement joins TRBV10-2 to TRBJ2-1; D perhaps matches TRBD2 (5 bases). The specimen sequenced was peripheral blood. This sequence was found in a woman in her twenties or thirties with COVID-19, enrolled during active disease. CDR3 in amino acids: CASSEAGDEQFF. The CDR3 nucleotides are TGCGCCAGCAGTGAAGCCGGGGATGAGCAGTTCTTC.